Listed here are 7 T cell receptor beta chains from one sample, sequenced in a study of blood T cell repertoires in COVID-19. TCRdb's copy holds only in-frame clones and misses some; the assay was immunoSEQ multiplex PCR. Among about 170,000 clones listed, roughly 88% were seen once. The sample comprised peripheral blood. The origin of the receptors is a man younger than 35 with COVID-19, enrolled during active disease.

This clone was seen a single time. The CDR3, as DNA: TGTGCCACCAGTGACCGTGACAGGGGAGGCTATGGCTACACCTTC. Translation: CATSDRDRGGYGYTF. V usage is TRBV24-1 and J usage is TRBJ1-2, with 8 bases fitting TRBD1. The ends lost 4 bases at V and 4 bases at J; junction bases unmatched: 7. Germline loops: CDR1 KGHDR, CDR2 SFDVKD. CDR3 size: 15 residues.

The genes are TRBV7-9 and TRBJ2-2; 7 bases line up with TRBD1. The length of the CDR3 is 17 residues. Germline CDR1 SEHNR, CDR2 FQNEAQ (reference sequence). The V gene end was trimmed by 4 bases and the J gene end by 2 bases; junction bases not matched to a gene: 10. DNA of the CDR3: TGTGCCAGCAGCTCCCCCCTGACAGGGATAAACACCGGGGAGCTGTTTTTT. This codes for CASSSPLTGINTGELFF.

This sequence joins TRBV5-8 and TRBJ2-2; a possible D gene is TRBD1 (6 bases). From germline, CDR1 is SGHTS and CDR2 YDEGEE. Trimming pared 2 bases from V and 4 bases from J, leaving 18 bases between. CDR3 length: 17 residues. The DNA of the CDR3 is TGTGCCAGCAGCTTTCACAGGGTAGCATCGGGCACCGGGGAGCTGTTTTTT. Protein sequence: CASSFHRVASGTGELFF. Together with reference TRBV5-8 and TRBJ2-2, the CDR3 gives the full variable domain: EAGVTQSPTHLIKTRGQQATLRCSPISGHTSVYWYQQALGLGLQFLLWYDEGEERNRGNFPPRFSGRQFPNYSSELNVNALELEDSALYLCASSFHRVASGTGELFFGEGSRLTVL.

The chain joins TRBV28 to TRBJ2-7; TRBD1 matches 10 bases. The CDR3 extends over 17 amino acids. V shed 4 bases and J 1 base; nucleotides not matched to a gene: 10. Germline CDR1 MDHEN, CDR2 SYDVKM. CDR3 in amino acids: CASSSQRTGGISYEQYF. DNA for the CDR3: TGTGCCAGCAGTTCGCAAAGGACAGGGGGAATATCCTACGAGCAGTACTTC.

V is TRBV30 and J is TRBJ2-2; 10 nucleotides line up with TRBD1. The V gene's germline CDR1 is GTSNPN and CDR2 SVGIG (reference sequence). The V gene end was trimmed by 1 base and the J gene end by 5 bases; junction bases not matched to a gene: 10. This CDR3 region has 17 residues. CDR3 sequence (DNA): TGTGCCTGGAGTGATCCGGGACAGGGGTTTCTGACCGGGGAGCTGTTTTTT. Its translation is CAWSDPGQGFLTGELFF.

The J gene is TRBJ2-7, the V gene TRBV7-2; the D gene is possibly TRBD1 (6 bases). The CDR3 covers 15 residues. Per the germline V gene, CDR1 is SGHTA and CDR2 is FQGNSA. V was clipped by 0 bases and J by 1 base, with 10 bases between them. In nucleotides, the CDR3 is TGTGCCAGCAGCTTAGCCCCAGGGGTGTCCTACGAGCAGTACTTC. Protein product: CASSLAPGVSYEQYF.

The gene calls are TRBV7-2 and TRBJ2-1; the match to TRBD2 covers 8 bases. Trimming at V came to 5 bases and at J to 7 bases, leaving 7 bases not matched to a gene. This CDR3 is 14 amino acids long. CDR1 and CDR2 (germline): SGHTA, FQGNSA. CDR3 loop: CASSPSAGVNEQFF. Written as DNA, the CDR3 is TGTGCCAGCAGCCCCTCAGCGGGGGTGAATGAGCAGTTCTTC.